This T cell receptor (beta chain) was retrieved from a study of tumor and adjacent non-tumor tissue in lung cancer. The library came from three nested PCR rounds adapted from ARM-PCR protocols. TCRdb re-derived calls from the multiplex PCR reads in MiXCR, one entry per CDR3 protein. The profile shows approximately 47,000 distinct CDR3 sequences, roughly 67% of them singletons. RNA was extracted from bulk tissue without any cell sorting. The normal lung tissue was taken more than 3 cm from the tumor edge. Germline CDR1 and CDR2: SQVTM and ANQGSEA. This CDR3 contains 14 residues. Trimming shortened V by 8 bases and J by 10 bases, and 24 bases separated the two germline ends.

The sequencing input was distant non-tumor lung tissue. This chain uses TRBV29-1 with TRBJ2-1; D is uncertain. The TCR sequence derives from a woman between 65 and 79 years old with non-small cell lung cancer. The CDR3, as DNA: TGCAGCATCGAGCCCGGTTTTACCTACATCGAGCAGTTCTTC. As protein: CSIEPGFTYIEQFF.